Following are 21 T cell receptor beta chains from one sample sequenced in a study of blood T cell repertoires in COVID-19. Assay used: immunoSEQ multiplex PCR; TCRdb lists only in-frame clones, some missing. The table includes approximately 200,000 clones, 86% detected once. Sequenced input: PBMCs or T cells enriched from blood (not recorded which). All receptors derive from a woman in her 30s who had been exposed to COVID-19.

The rearrangement joins TRBV5-8 to TRBJ1-1, with a tentative D call TRBD1 (5 bases). Germline V gene data show CDR1 as SGHTS and CDR2 as YDEGEE. V was trimmed by 0 bases and J by 4 bases, leaving 10 bases between them. The CDR3 has 14 residues. The DNA for the CDR3 is TGTGCCAGCAGCTTGGCCGGCGGGGGCACTGAAGCTTTCTTT. This encodes CASSLAGGGTEAFF.

The J gene is TRBJ2-6, the V gene TRBV19, with TRBD1 identical over 7 bases. Germline CDR1 is LNHDA and CDR2 is SQIVND (reference sequence). The trim removed 5 bases at V and 0 bases at J, leaving 13 bases unmatched. CDR3 length: 19 residues. The CDR3 sequence: CASSLSVTGSYSGANVLTF. CDR3 sequence (DNA): TGTGCCAGTAGTCTTTCGGTGACAGGGTCCTACTCTGGGGCCAACGTCCTGACTTTC.

This clone was seen many times. This chain connects TRBV30 to TRBJ1-3; D is perhaps TRBD1 (5 bases). Trimming took 5 bases from V and 5 from J, leaving 16 bases between them. The CDR3 contains 14 residues. Germline V gene data show CDR1 as GTSNPN and CDR2 as SVGIG (reference sequence). CDR3 in amino acids: CAWSLSGGRNTIYF. The CDR3 nucleotides read TGTGCCTGGTCCCTCTCTGGGGGGAGAAACACCATATATTTT.

The J gene is TRBJ2-7, the V gene TRBV5-1, with TRBD1 as a possible D gene (5 bases). The CDR3 is made up of 14 amino acids. CDR1 and CDR2 from the germline V gene are SGHRS and YFSETQ. Trimming left V 1 base short and J 6 bases short, with 14 bases between. The CDR3 sequence: CASSLMGLRSEQYF. In DNA form, the CDR3 reads TGCGCCAGCAGCTTGATGGGGCTTCGGTCCGAGCAGTACTTC. Combining the CDR3 with reference TRBV5-1 and TRBJ2-7 gives the whole variable domain KAGVTQTPRYLIKTRGQQVTLSCSPISGHRSVSWYQQTPGQGLQFLFEYFSETQRNKGNFPGRFSGRQFSNSRSEMNVSTLELGDSALYLCASSLMGLRSEQYFGPGTRLTVT.

The chain uses TRBV9 and TRBJ2-3; D is possibly TRBD1 (6 bases). V was pared by 0 bases and J by 4 bases, with 12 bases between. Germline CDR1 reads SGDLS; CDR2 reads YYNGEE. The CDR3 extends over 15 amino acids. The CDR3 DNA sequence: TGTGCCAGCAGCGTAGGAGGGGGAAGCTCAGATACGCAGTATTTT. The encoded protein is CASSVGGGSSDTQYF.

V is TRBV4-1 and J is TRBJ1-2, with no clear D. The germline gives CDR1 MGHRA, CDR2 YSYEKL. V was trimmed by 0 bases and J by 3 bases, leaving 11 bases between them. The CDR3 has 15 residues. In DNA form, the CDR3 reads TGCGCCAGCAGCCAAGATCGGGGTACGGACTATGGCTACACCTTC. This translates into CASSQDRGTDYGYTF.

As concerns this clone: This CDR3 is also generated by other DNA sequences in the sample. The chain carries TRBV19 and TRBJ1-2; 9 bases agree with TRBD1. The germline CDR1 and CDR2 sequences are LNHDA and SQIVND (reference sequence). Losses at the gene ends were 3 bases for V and 8 bases for J; bases not matched to a gene: 4. This CDR3 comprises 13 residues. The CDR3 here is CASSIGTGRGYTF. The CDR3 nucleotides read TGTGCCAGTAGTATTGGGACAGGGAGAGGCTACACCTTC.

The CDR3 region has the DNA TGTGCCAGCAGCCCCCGGGACACCAACTATTCACCCCTCCACTTT. Translating gives CASSPRDTNYSPLHF. V gene TRBV11-2 combines with J gene TRBJ1-6; perhaps TRBD1 as D (6 bases). V was shortened by 5 bases and J by 8 bases, with 16 bases between the two germline ends. The CDR3 has 15 amino acids. Germline CDR1 reads SGHAT; CDR2 reads FQNNGV.

This chain uses TRBV3-1 (or the pseudogene TRBV3-2) with TRBJ2-5, with TRBD2 matching 15 bases. Germline V gene lookup returns CDR1 LGHDT and CDR2 YNNKEL (reference sequence). Trimming took 1 base from V and 4 from J; bases not matched to a gene: 7. CDR3 size: 18 residues. The CDR3 nucleotides read TGTGCCAGCAGCCAAGTAAGGACTAGCGGGGGGGCCGGAGAGACCCAGTACTTC. This translates into CASSQVRTSGGAGETQYF.

The chain couples TRBV5-6 to TRBJ2-2; TRBD1 matches at 9 bases. This CDR3 contains 15 residues. The germline gives CDR1 SGHDT, CDR2 YYEEEE. Germline trimming cut 6 bases from V and 7 bases from J; bases unmatched to any gene: 10. CDR3 nucleotides: TGTGCCAGCACCCAGGGGGACAGGGCCGACGGGGAGCTGTTTTTT. Protein product: CASTQGDRADGELFF.

This chain uses TRBV3-1 (or the pseudogene TRBV3-2) with TRBJ1-2; D gene ambiguous. The CDR3 covers 15 residues. V lost 3 bases, J lost 7 bases, and 18 bases lay in between. Germline CDR1 is LGHDT and CDR2 is YNNKEL (reference sequence). This CDR3 is CASSQSILGFGGYTF. CDR3 nucleotide sequence: TGTGCCAGCAGCCAGTCCATCCTAGGTTTCGGTGGCTACACCTTC.

The chain couples TRBV25-1 to TRBJ2-1, with no clear D. The V end lost 4 bases, the J end lost 0 bases, and 7 bases lay between the germline ends. CDR1 MGHDK and CDR2 SYGVNS come from the germline V gene. The CDR3 runs to 14 residues. CDR3 residues: CASSVPSSYNEQFF. CDR3 nucleotides: TGTGCCAGCAGTGTGCCGAGCTCCTACAATGAGCAGTTCTTC.

The chain carries TRBV19 and TRBJ1-1, with 8 nucleotides matching TRBD1. This CDR3 is 14 amino acids long. Germline-derived CDR1 and CDR2 are LNHDA and SQIVND (reference sequence). The trim removed 5 bases at V and 3 bases at J, leaving 5 bases unmatched. The CDR3 DNA sequence: TGTGCCAGTAGTCTTGGACAGGGATACACTGAAGCTTTCTTT. Encoded protein: CASSLGQGYTEAFF.

This rearrangement joins TRBV12-5 to TRBJ2-2; 8 bases are shared with TRBD1. Germline loops: CDR1 LGHNT, CDR2 FRNRAP. V lost 0 bases to trimming and J lost 0 bases; unmatched junction nucleotides: 6. This CDR3 spans 18 amino acids. CDR3 protein: CASGLVPWDRTNTGELFF. In DNA, the CDR3 is TGTGCTAGTGGTTTGGTACCCTGGGACAGGACGAACACCGGGGAGCTGTTTTTT.

The rearrangement joins TRBV2 to TRBJ2-3; D not resolved. This CDR3 region has 10 residues. Germline V gives CDR1 SNHLY, CDR2 FYNNEI. Trimming stripped 9 bases from V and 3 bases from J, with 4 bases between. CDR3 sequence: CASSTDTQYF. As DNA, the CDR3 is TGTGCCAGTTCAACAGATACGCAGTATTTT.

The count of this clone is one. The chain is built from TRBV4-1 and TRBJ1-5; D is perhaps TRBD1 (6 bases). From germline, CDR1 is MGHRA and CDR2 YSYEKL. The ends were cut back, 4 bases at V and 3 bases at J, with 19 bases in the middle. The CDR3 has 17 amino acids. The CDR3 loop is CASSRGGGEGNNQPQHF. The CDR3 bases are TGCGCCAGCAGCCGCGGGGGCGGGGAGGGAAACAATCAGCCCCAGCATTTT.

The chain has TRBV3-1 (or the pseudogene TRBV3-2) and TRBJ1-2, with TRBD1 as a possible D gene (5 bases). The germline V gene has CDR1 LGHDT and CDR2 YNNKEL (reference sequence). This CDR3 region has 14 residues. The V end was cut by 0 bases, the J end by 6 bases, with 11 bases between. This CDR3 reads CASSQERGGNGYTF. The CDR3 coding sequence is TGTGCCAGCAGCCAAGAACGGGGGGGTAATGGCTACACCTTC.

The chain carries TRBV9 and TRBJ2-1; a weak D match, TRBD1 (5 bases). Germline loops: CDR1 SGDLS, CDR2 YYNGEE. This CDR3 region has 15 residues. The V gene lost 4 bases and the J gene lost 7 bases, with 18 bases spanning the gap. The CDR3 DNA sequence: TGTGCCAGCAGCCCCGGGTGGGGCATGGGGAATGAGCAGTTCTTC. Residues: CASSPGWGMGNEQFF.

This chain uses TRBV2 with TRBJ2-7; a weak D match, TRBD1 (5 bases). From germline, CDR1 is SNHLY and CDR2 FYNNEI. The V and J ends lost 0 bases and 7 bases respectively, with 7 bases between them. The CDR3 has 12 amino acids. CDR3 loop: CASSEAWTEQYF. In DNA form, the CDR3 reads TGTGCCAGCAGTGAAGCGTGGACAGAGCAGTACTTC.

This clone showed up just once. This specimen includes other DNA sequences encoding the same CDR3. The V call is TRBV9, the J call TRBJ2-3, with D unresolved. The CDR3 runs to 12 residues. Germline V gives CDR1 SGDLS, CDR2 YYNGEE. V lost 2 bases to trimming and J lost 4 bases, with 5 bases between them. CDR3 sequence: CASSVAADTQYF. For the CDR3, the DNA is TGTGCCAGCAGCGTGGCCGCAGATACGCAGTATTTT.

This clone was counted a few times. The rearrangement joins TRBV5-1 to TRBJ2-5; 8 bases fit TRBD2. Germline V gene sequence: CDR1 SGHRS, CDR2 YFSETQ. This CDR3 comprises 15 residues. J lost 2 bases, V lost 4 bases, and 7 bases had no gene match. Here the CDR3 DNA reads TGCGCCAGCAGCACCGGGACTAGTCTACAAGAGACCCAGTACTTC. This translates into CASSTGTSLQETQYF. The whole variable domain, filled in from reference TRBV5-1 and TRBJ2-5, reads KAGVTQTPRYLIKTRGQQVTLSCSPISGHRSVSWYQQTPGQGLQFLFEYFSETQRNKGNFPGRFSGRQFSNSRSEMNVSTLELGDSALYLCASSTGTSLQETQYFGPGTRLLVL.